This is a list of T cell receptor beta chains from one sample in a study of CD8 T cells in Susac syndrome. Using its own MiXCR run on the immunoSEQ multiplex PCR reads, TCRdb lists one record per CDR3 protein. The sample consists of 150,000 to 200,000 distinct CDR3 sequences, approximately 96% of them appearing once. Sequencing was carried out using CD4+ T cells from PBMCs. The receptors were gathered from a human donor with multiple sclerosis. Each CDR3 is given with its conserved first and last residue. Fields, in order: D gene, V gene, clone size, J gene, CDR3 DNA, CDR3 protein. The D gene is left open where the match is weak. Not every row has a clone size; where given, it reads once, few, many or a size class.

.	TRBV11-2	.	TRBJ1-1	TGTGCCAGCAGCAAGCCCCAACAGGGCAAGAACACTGAAGCTTTCTTT	CASSKPQQGKNTEAFF
TRBD2	TRBV5-1	.	TRBJ2-1	TGCGCCAGCAGGACTAGCGGGGGGATAGATGAGCAGTTCTTC	CASRTSGGIDEQFF
TRBD1	TRBV20-1	.	TRBJ1-2	TGCAGTCATCTACAGGGGGCAAGTGGCTACACCTTC	CSHLQGASGYTF
.	TRBV21-1	.	TRBJ2-5	TGTGCCAGCAGCAACGGGAACCAAGAGACCCAGTACTTC	CASSNGNQETQYF
.	TRBV12-3/TRBV12-4	.	TRBJ1-3	TGTGCCAGCAGATACTCTGGAAACACCATATATTTT	CASRYSGNTIYF
.	TRBV20-1	.	TRBJ2-5	TGCAGTGCTGACCGGACAGTGGAGACCCAGTACTTC	CSADRTVETQYF
.	TRBV18	.	TRBJ2-7	TGTGCCAGCTCGGCCGGGAACTACGAGCAGTACTTC	CASSAGNYEQYF
TRBD1	TRBV24-1	.	TRBJ2-1	TGTGCCACCAGTGATCCGGGACAGGGTTACAATGAGCAGTTCTTC	CATSDPGQGYNEQFF
.	TRBV29-1	.	TRBJ1-1	TGCAGCGTTGATCCGCTCGGGGGGCTGAAGTACACTGAAGCTTTCTTT	CSVDPLGGLKYTEAFF
.	TRBV3-1	once	TRBJ1-6	TGTGCCAGCAGCCAAGAGGGACAAGAAAATTCACCCCTCCACTTT	CASSQEGQENSPLHF
TRBD2	TRBV20-1	.	TRBJ2-7	TGCAGTGCTAGAGGTCTGCGGGGGAGAGAGCAGTACTTC	CSARGLRGREQYF